This note documents a single TCR beta chain sequence. The CDR3 is made up of 17 amino acids. CDR1 and CDR2 (germline): SNHLY, FYNNEI. Trimming pared 3 bases from V and 7 bases from J, leaving 22 bases between. The sample is drawn from a study of blood T cell repertoires in COVID-19. Overall study: The samples span acute and convalescent COVID-19 from the United States, Italy and Spain. PBMCs, B-cell-depleted T cells, or T cells provided the cDNA or gDNA that made up the material.

Per the original data handling: Estimates of nucleated cell counts were drawn from the amplification of reference gene primers. Sequencing was performed with immunoSEQ multiplex PCR; in TCRdb, only in-frame clones are kept and a portion is missing. For V, J and clone size, that table is used; D and trimming come from the DNA. Of fewer than 300,000 clones listed, 86% were seen once; the top ten hold roughly 11%. This sequence was found in a man aged 50 to 60 with COVID-19, enrolled during active disease. The chain is built from TRBV2 and TRBJ2-1, with TRBD2 as a possible D gene (6 bases). The sample taken for sequencing was peripheral blood. The CDR3 nucleotides read TGTGCCAGCAGTGATATGGCGGGGACCCGAGTGGGGAATGAGCAGTTCTTC. Translating gives CASSDMAGTRVGNEQFF.